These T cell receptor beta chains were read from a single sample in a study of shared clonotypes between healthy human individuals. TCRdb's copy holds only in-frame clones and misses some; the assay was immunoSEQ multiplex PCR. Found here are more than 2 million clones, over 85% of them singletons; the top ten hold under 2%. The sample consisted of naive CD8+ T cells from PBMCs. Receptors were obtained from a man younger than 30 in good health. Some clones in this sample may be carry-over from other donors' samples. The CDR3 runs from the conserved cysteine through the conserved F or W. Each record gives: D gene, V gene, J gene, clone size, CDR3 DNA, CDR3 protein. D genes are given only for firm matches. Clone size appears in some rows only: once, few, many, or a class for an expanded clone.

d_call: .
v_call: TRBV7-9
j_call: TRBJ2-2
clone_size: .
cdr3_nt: TGTGCCAGCAGCTTCCCGGGGAACACCGGGGAGCTGTTTTTT
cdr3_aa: CASSFPGNTGELFF

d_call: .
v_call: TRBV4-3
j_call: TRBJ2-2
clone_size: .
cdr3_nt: TGCGCCAGCAGCCAAGGGACGGCCCCCACCGGGGAGCTGTTTTTT
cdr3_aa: CASSQGTAPTGELFF

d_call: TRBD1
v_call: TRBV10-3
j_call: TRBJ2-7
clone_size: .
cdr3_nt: TGTGCCACCTATCCGGGACAGCCCCCTTACGAGCAGTACTTC
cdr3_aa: CATYPGQPPYEQYF

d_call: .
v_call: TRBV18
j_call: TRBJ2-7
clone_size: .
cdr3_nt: TGTGCCAGCTCCCCAGACAGTTTCCCCTCCGCCGCCTACGAGCAGTACTTC
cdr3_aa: CASSPDSFPSAAYEQYF

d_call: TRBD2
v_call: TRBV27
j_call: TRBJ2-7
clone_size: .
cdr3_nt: TGTGCCAGCAGTACCCCGGGACTAGCGGCCCCCTACGAGCAGTACTTC
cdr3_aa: CASSTPGLAAPYEQYF

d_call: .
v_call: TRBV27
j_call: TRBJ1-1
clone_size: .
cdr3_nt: TGTGCCAGCAGTTTCCGCGAACAGGTTGGGGGTCACACTGAAGCTTTCTTT
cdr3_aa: CASSFREQVGGHTEAFF

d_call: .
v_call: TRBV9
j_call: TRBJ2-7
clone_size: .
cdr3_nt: TGTGCCAGCAGCGTAGGGGGGCTGAAATTCCACGAGCAGTACTTC
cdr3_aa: CASSVGGLKFHEQYF

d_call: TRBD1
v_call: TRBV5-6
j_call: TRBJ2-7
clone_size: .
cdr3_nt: TGTGCCAGCAGCGGGGACAGGGAGGAAAACGGGGGCGAATATAGGCAGTACTTC
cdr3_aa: CASSGDREENGGEYRQYF

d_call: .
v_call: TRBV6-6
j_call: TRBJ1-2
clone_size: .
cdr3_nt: TGTGCCAGCAGTACCCAACCGGAAACTGAGGGGTACACCTTC
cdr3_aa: CASSTQPETEGYTF

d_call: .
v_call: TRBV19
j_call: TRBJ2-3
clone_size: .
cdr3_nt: TGTGCCAGTAGTATCCGTGAGGAAATCACAGATACGCAGTATTTT
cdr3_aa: CASSIREEITDTQYF

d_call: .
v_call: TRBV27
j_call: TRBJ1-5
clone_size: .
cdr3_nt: TGTGCCAGCAGTTTATCTGGGGGGCCAGGTCAGCCCCAGCATTTT
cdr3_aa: CASSLSGGPGQPQHF

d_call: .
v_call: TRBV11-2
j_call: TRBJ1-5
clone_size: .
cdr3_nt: TGTGCCAGCAGCTGGAGGGCGGGGACGAGTCAGCCCCAGCATTTT
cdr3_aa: CASSWRAGTSQPQHF

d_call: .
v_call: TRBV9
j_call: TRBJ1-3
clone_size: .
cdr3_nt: TGTGCCAGCAGCGTAGAGGGATTCTCTGGAAACACCATATATTTT
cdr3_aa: CASSVEGFSGNTIYF

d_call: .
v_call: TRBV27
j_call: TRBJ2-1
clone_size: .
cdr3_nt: TGTGCCAGCATGTCGACTAGATCTAATGAGCAGTTCTTC
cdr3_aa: CASMSTRSNEQFF

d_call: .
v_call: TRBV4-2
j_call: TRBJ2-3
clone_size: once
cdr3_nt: TGTGCCAGCAGCCAAGAGGACGTGCGCCTTAGCACAGATACGCAGTATTTT
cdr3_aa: CASSQEDVRLSTDTQYF

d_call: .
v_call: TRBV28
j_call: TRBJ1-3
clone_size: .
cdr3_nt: TGTGCCAGCAGCCAGACAGCCTACTCTGGAAACACCATATATTTT
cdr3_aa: CASSQTAYSGNTIYF

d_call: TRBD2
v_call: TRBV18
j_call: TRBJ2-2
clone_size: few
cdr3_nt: TGTGCCAGCTCACCACTAGCGGGAACGGCCGGGGAGCTGTTTTTT
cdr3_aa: CASSPLAGTAGELFF

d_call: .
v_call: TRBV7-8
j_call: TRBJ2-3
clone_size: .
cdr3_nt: TGTGCCAGCAGCCGGGGGGCGGGTCTAGCAGAGACGCAGTATTTT
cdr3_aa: CASSRGAGLAETQYF

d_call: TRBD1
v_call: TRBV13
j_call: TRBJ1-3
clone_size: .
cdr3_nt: TGTGCCAGCAGCTCCGACAATCTGGACAGGAGCGGAAACACCATATATTTT
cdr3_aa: CASSSDNLDRSGNTIYF

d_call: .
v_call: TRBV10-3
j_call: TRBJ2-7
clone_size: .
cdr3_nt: TGTGCCATCAGTGAGTCTCTGGGCTACGAGCAGTACTTC
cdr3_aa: CAISESLGYEQYF

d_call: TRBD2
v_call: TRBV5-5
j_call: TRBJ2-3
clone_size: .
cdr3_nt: TGTGCCAGCAGCCACCGGACTAGCCGTAGCACAGATACGCAGTATTTT
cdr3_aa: CASSHRTSRSTDTQYF

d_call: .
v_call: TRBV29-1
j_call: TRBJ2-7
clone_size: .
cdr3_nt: TGCAGCGTTGGAGTAGGCTACGAGCAGTACTTC
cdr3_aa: CSVGVGYEQYF

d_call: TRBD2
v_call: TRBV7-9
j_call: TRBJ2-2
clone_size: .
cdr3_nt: TGTGCCAGCAGCTCGACTAGCGGGAGCACCGGGGAGCTGTTTTTT
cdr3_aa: CASSSTSGSTGELFF

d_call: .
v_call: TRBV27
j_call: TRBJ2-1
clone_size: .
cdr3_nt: TGTGCCAGCAGTTTATCTGGTGGAGGGTTTCTGTTCTTC
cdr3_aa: CASSLSGGGFLFF

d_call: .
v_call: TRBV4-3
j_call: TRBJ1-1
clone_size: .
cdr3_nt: TGCGCCAGCAGCCAAGAGAGGCGGAACACTGAAGCTTTCTTT
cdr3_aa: CASSQERRNTEAFF

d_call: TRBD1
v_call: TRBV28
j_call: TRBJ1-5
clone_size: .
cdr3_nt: TGTGCCAGCAGTCCCGGGACAGGGGGATCTCAGCCCCAGCATTTT
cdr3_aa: CASSPGTGGSQPQHF

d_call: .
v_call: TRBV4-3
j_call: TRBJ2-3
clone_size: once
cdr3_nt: TGCGCCAGCAGCCAAGATGGGTCTAGCACAGATACGCAGTATTTT
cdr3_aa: CASSQDGSSTDTQYF

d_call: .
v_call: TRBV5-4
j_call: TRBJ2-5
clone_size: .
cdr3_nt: TGTGCCAGCAGCTTTGAACCGGGAGAGACCCAGTACTTC
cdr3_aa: CASSFEPGETQYF

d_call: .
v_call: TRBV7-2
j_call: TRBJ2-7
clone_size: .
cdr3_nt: TGTGCCAGCAGCTTAGCTATCGGCTTAAACTACGAGCAGTACTTC
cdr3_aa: CASSLAIGLNYEQYF

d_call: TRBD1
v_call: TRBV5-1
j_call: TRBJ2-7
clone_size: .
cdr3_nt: TGCGCCAGCAGCTTCCGGGACAGGCCCTACGAGCAGTACTTC
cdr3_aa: CASSFRDRPYEQYF

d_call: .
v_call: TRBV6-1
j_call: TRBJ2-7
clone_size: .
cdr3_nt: TGTGCCAGCAGTGAAGCAACCGGCCTTAGCTCCTACGAGCAGTACTTC
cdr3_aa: CASSEATGLSSYEQYF

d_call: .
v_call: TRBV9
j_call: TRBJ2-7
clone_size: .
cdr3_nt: TGTGCCAGCAGCGAGGGGGGCGGTACATCTACCTACGAGCAGTACTTC
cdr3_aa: CASSEGGGTSTYEQYF

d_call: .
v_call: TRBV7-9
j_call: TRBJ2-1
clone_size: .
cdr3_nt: TGTGCCAGCAGGGGAGACTACGCGTACAATGAGCAGTTCTTC
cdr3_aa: CASRGDYAYNEQFF

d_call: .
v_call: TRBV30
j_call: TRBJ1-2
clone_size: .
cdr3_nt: TGTGCCTGGAGTTTAGGGGCTGCTGGCTACACCTTC
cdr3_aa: CAWSLGAAGYTF

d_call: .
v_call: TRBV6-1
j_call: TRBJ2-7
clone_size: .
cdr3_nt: TGTGCCAGCAGTGAAAGGGGGGGAGGATACGAGCAGTACTTC
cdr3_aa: CASSERGGGYEQYF

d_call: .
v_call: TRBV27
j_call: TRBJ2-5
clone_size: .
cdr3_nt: TGTGCCAGCAGTCCTCGCATATTCCAAGAGACCCAGTACTTC
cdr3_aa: CASSPRIFQETQYF

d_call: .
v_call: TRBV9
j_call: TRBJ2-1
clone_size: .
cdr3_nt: TGTGCCAGCAGCGCCGATCTTGGGGCGCGCGAGCAGTTCTTC
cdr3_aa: CASSADLGAREQFF

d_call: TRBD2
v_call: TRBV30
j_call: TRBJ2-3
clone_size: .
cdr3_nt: TGTGCCTGGAGTGTCACTTTGCGGGAGAGGGCAGATACGCAGTATTTT
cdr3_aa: CAWSVTLRERADTQYF

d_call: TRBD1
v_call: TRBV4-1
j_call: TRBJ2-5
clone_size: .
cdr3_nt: TGCGCCAGCAGCCCGACAGGGGGCCTGGAGACCCAGTACTTC
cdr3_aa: CASSPTGGLETQYF

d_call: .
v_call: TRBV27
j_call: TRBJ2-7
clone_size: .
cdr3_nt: TGTGCCAGCGTGGGGCAGTCAACCTACGAGCAGTACTTC
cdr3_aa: CASVGQSTYEQYF

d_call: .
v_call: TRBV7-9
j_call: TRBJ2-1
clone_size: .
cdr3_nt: TGTGCCAGCGCAAGCAGGAGGGGGGCCTACAATGAGCAGTTCTTC
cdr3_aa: CASASRRGAYNEQFF

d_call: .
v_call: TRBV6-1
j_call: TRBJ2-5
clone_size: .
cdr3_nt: TGTGCCAGCAGTGAAGGGGGCCGAGAGACCCAGTACTTC
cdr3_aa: CASSEGGRETQYF

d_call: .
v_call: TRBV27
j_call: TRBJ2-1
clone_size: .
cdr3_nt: TGTGCCAGCAGTTTACTAGCGCGTTTAAGTGAGCAGTTCTTC
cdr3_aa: CASSLLARLSEQFF

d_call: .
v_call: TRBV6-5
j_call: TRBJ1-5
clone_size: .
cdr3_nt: TGTGCCAGCAGTTTGGGAAGGACCGGCAATCAGCCCCAGCATTTT
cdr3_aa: CASSLGRTGNQPQHF

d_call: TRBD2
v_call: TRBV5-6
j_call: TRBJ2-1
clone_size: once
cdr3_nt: TGTGCCAGCAGCTTGGGATTTCTGGGGGAGGGCCTATACAATGAGCAGTTCTTC
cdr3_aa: CASSLGFLGEGLYNEQFF

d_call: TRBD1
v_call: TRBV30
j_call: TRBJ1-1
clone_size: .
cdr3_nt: TGTGCCTGGATCGGACAGGGACTGAACTCGAACACTGAAGCTTTCTTT
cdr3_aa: CAWIGQGLNSNTEAFF